This T cell receptor beta chain was profiled in a study of blood T cell repertoires in COVID-19. Study at large: Spain, Italy and the United States supplied samples that represented acute and convalescent COVID-19. T cells, B-cell-depleted T cells, or PBMCs provided the cDNA or gDNA that served as material.

It was during active infection that Seattle patients were enrolled and then longitudinally followed. The CDR3 has 18 residues. V trimming: 4 bases; J trimming: 6 bases; junction bases outside the gene matches: 16. Germline lookup yields CDR1 SGHRS and CDR2 YFSETQ. Original analysis: Amplification of reference gene primers was used by the study to estimate nucleated cell counts. The table came from immunoSEQ multiplex PCR; TCRdb's copy has only in-frame clones and leaves some out. V and J calls plus clone size are reproduced from that table; the DNA served to infer D and trimming. Among roughly 300,000 clones listed, 75% to 95% were seen once.

V and J are TRBV5-1 and TRBJ2-3; 11 bases map to TRBD2. The source is a woman under 40 with COVID-19, enrolled during active disease. The specimen sequenced was peripheral blood. The CDR3 nucleotides are TGCGCCAGCAGCCGCCTCCCCAAAACTAGCGGGAGTGTTGATACGCAGTATTTT. This translates into CASSRLPKTSGSVDTQYF.